These 23 T cell receptor beta chains share one sample of origin, sequenced in a study of TIL therapy for anti-PD-1-resistant metastatic lung cancer. Time point indicated: pre-treatment sample, taken before nivolumab and TIL therapy. The libraries were made with immunoSEQ v3. Here immunoSEQ multiplex PCR was the method, and the copy in TCRdb shows in-frame clones only, minus some. The data show 25,000 to 35,000 clones, 74% seen once. The sample in question was blood, obtained at baseline. These receptors originate from a woman aged 30-79 years with non-small cell lung cancer.

The chain's CDR3 is CASSPRGETQYF. CDR3 in DNA: TGTGCCAGCAGCCCTCGGGGAGAGACCCAGTACTTC. The gene calls are TRBV7-8 and TRBJ2-5; TRBD2 is a possible D gene (5 bases). V was cut by 5 bases and J by 4 bases, with 8 bases left in between. CDR1 is SGHVS and CDR2 is FQNEAQ in the germline V gene. The CDR3 is made up of 12 amino acids. The complete variable domain, with remaining parts taken from reference TRBV7-8 and TRBJ2-5, reads GAGVSQSPRYKVAKRGQDVALRCDPISGHVSLFWYQQALGQGPEFLTYFQNEAQLDKSGLPSDRFFAERPEGSVSTLKIQRTQQEDSAVYLCASSPRGETQYFGPGTRLLVL.

CDR3 nucleotides: TGTGCCAGCAGTGACCCCCCTGACGGGTATTCACCCCTCCACTTT. Its translation is CASSDPPDGYSPLHF. The chain joins TRBV2 to TRBJ1-6; the D is unclear. The CDR3 loop spans 15 amino acids. Germline V gene data show CDR1 as SNHLY and CDR2 as FYNNEI. The ends were cut back, 3 bases at V and 8 bases at J, with 14 bases in the middle.

The chain joins TRBV5-1 to TRBJ1-4; D perhaps matches TRBD1 (5 bases). Germline V CDR1 and CDR2: SGHRS, YFSETQ. Trimming removed 0 bases from V and 10 bases from J, with 10 bases in between. The CDR3 extends over 13 amino acids. The CDR3 is CASSLARQGKLFF. The CDR3 nucleotides are TGCGCCAGCAGCTTGGCTCGCCAGGGAAAACTGTTTTTT. The whole variable domain, remainder taken from reference TRBV5-1 and TRBJ1-4, is KAGVTQTPRYLIKTRGQQVTLSCSPISGHRSVSWYQQTPGQGLQFLFEYFSETQRNKGNFPGRFSGRQFSNSRSEMNVSTLELGDSALYLCASSLARQGKLFFGSGTQLSVL.

This chain uses TRBV6-6 with TRBJ1-1; D is possibly TRBD1 (5 bases). Trimming took 5 bases from V and 9 from J, leaving 22 bases between them. Germline CDR1 and CDR2: MNHNY and SVGAGI (reference sequence). This CDR3 region has 15 residues. The CDR3 is CASSRGPRPGEKAFF. The CDR3 region has the DNA TGTGCCAGCAGTCGAGGCCCCCGACCGGGGGAAAAAGCTTTCTTT.

The chain is built from TRBV30 and TRBJ1-3; unclear D gene. V shed 8 bases and J shed 0 bases, with 11 bases lying between them. CDR1 is GTSNPN, CDR2 SVGIG, per germline (reference sequence). The CDR3 extends over 13 amino acids. CDR3 loop: CALGRSSGNTIYF. The CDR3 nucleotides read TGTGCCCTCGGGCGCTCCTCTGGAAACACCATATATTTT.

The rearrangement links TRBV7-7 to TRBJ2-2; no firm D call. V was cut by 4 bases and J by 7 bases, with 10 bases left in between. CDR3 size: 13 residues. Looked up from germline, CDR1 is SSHAT and CDR2 is FNYEAQ (reference sequence). This CDR3 reads CASSSSRNGELFF. CDR3 nucleotide sequence: TGTGCCAGCAGCTCCTCGAGGAACGGGGAGCTGTTTTTT.

The rearrangement uses TRBV15 and TRBJ2-7; 7 bases match TRBD1. Germline assignment: CDR1 LNHNV and CDR2 YYDKDF (reference sequence). The CDR3 has 14 amino acids. V lost 6 bases, J lost 6 bases, and 11 bases stayed unmatched. In nucleotides, the CDR3 is TGTGCCACCAGTCGACAGGGATTGGTGGGCGAGCAGTACTTC. It encodes CATSRQGLVGEQYF.

The V gene is TRBV7-9, the J gene TRBJ2-5; no clear D. CDR1 and CDR2 (germline): SEHNR, FQNEAQ (reference sequence). Trimming shortened V by 5 bases and J by 5 bases, and 12 bases separated the two germline ends. The CDR3 consists of 13 residues. CDR3 coding DNA: TGTGCCAGCAGCCCACCAGGAGTGGAGACCCAGTACTTC. This encodes CASSPPGVETQYF.

V usage is TRBV2 and J usage is TRBJ2-7; 9 bases map to TRBD1. J gave up 0 bases and V 6 bases, and 9 bases lay outside the gene matches. The CDR3 loop spans 16 amino acids. CDR1 SNHLY and CDR2 FYNNEI come from the germline V gene. Written as DNA, the CDR3 is TGTGCCAGCAGGGGAACGGGACAGGGCAGCTCCTACGAGCAGTACTTC. Translating gives CASRGTGQGSSYEQYF.

V gene TRBV7-8 combines with J gene TRBJ2-5; 7 bases are shared with TRBD1. Germline V gene data show CDR1 as SGHVS and CDR2 as FQNEAQ. This CDR3 contains 15 residues. J lost 5 bases, V lost 7 bases, and 13 bases had no gene match. CDR3 protein: CASTIGDSGVETQYF. Here the CDR3 DNA reads TGTGCCAGCACGATCGGGGACAGCGGTGTGGAGACCCAGTACTTC.

The CDR3 is CASSPVAGGGTGELFF. The CDR3, as DNA: TGTGCCAGCAGCCCTGTAGCGGGAGGTGGCACCGGGGAGCTGTTTTTT. This chain uses TRBV14 with TRBJ2-2; 10 bases agree with TRBD2. Germline V gives CDR1 SGHDN, CDR2 FVKESK. The CDR3 contains 16 residues. The ends lost 4 bases at V and 4 bases at J; junction bases unmatched: 6.

The chain links TRBV11-1 to TRBJ2-3; the D gene is possibly TRBD2 (6 bases). The CDR3 totals 16 residues. V lost 8 bases and J 1 base, leaving 19 bases between the germline ends. Germline V lookup: CDR1 SGHAT, CDR2 FQDESV (reference sequence). DNA of the CDR3: TGTGCCAGCGGCAGCCCGACGGGAGATGGCACAGATACGCAGTATTTT. Translated: CASGSPTGDGTDTQYF.

The chain recombines TRBV23-1 with TRBJ2-5, with D possibly matching TRBD2 (6 bases). TRBV23-1 is known as an ORF, though its function is uncertain. Trimming shortened V by 3 bases and J by 2 bases, and 13 bases separated the two germline ends. The CDR3 is made up of 15 amino acids. The CDR3 DNA follows: TGCGCCAGCAGTCAGGGGACTGAGCCTCAAGAGACCCAGTACTTC. It is translated as CASSQGTEPQETQYF.

V usage is TRBV19 and J usage is TRBJ1-3; the D is unclear. The CDR3 has 13 amino acids. V was pared by 5 bases and J by 15 bases, with 20 bases between. In germline, CDR1 is LNHDA, CDR2 SQIVND (reference sequence). The CDR3: CASSVNPGLEQYF. The CDR3 DNA reads as TGTGCCAGTAGTGTGAACCCGGGCCTCGAACAATATTTT.

V usage is TRBV6-6 and J usage is TRBJ2-7; no clear D. Trimming removed 3 bases from V and 0 bases from J, with 12 bases in between. In germline, CDR1 is MNHNY, CDR2 SVGAGI (reference sequence). The CDR3 runs 15 residues. The chain's CDR3 is CASSYLGSSSYEQYF. The CDR3 DNA reads TGTGCCAGCAGTTATCTGGGGTCAAGCTCCTACGAGCAGTACTTC.

V and J are TRBV19 and TRBJ1-1, with a tentative D call TRBD1 (6 bases). Germline assignment: CDR1 LNHDA and CDR2 SQIVND (reference sequence). The CDR3 runs to 12 residues. V lost 5 bases to trimming and J lost 11 bases, with 15 bases between them. The CDR3 DNA follows: TGTGCCAGTAGTGATCGGACAGAGGTCGCTTTCTTT. Protein product: CASSDRTEVAFF.

This chain joins TRBV30 and TRBJ2-3, with D unresolved. Germline V gene lookup returns CDR1 GTSNPN and CDR2 SVGIG (reference sequence). The V end lost 0 bases, the J end lost 4 bases, and 8 bases lay between the germline ends. The length of the CDR3 is 13 residues. The CDR3 DNA reads TGTGCCTGGAGTGTAACCCCGTCAGATACGCAGTATTTT. Residues: CAWSVTPSDTQYF. Together with reference TRBV30 and TRBJ2-3, the CDR3 gives the full variable domain: SQTIHQWPATLVQPVGSPLSLECTVEGTSNPNLYWYRQAAGRGLQLLFYSVGIGQISSEVPQNLSASRPQDRQFILSSKKLLLSDSGFYLCAWSVTPSDTQYFGPGTRLTVL.

About this clone: This sample includes further DNA sequences coding for the same CDR3. V is TRBV2 and J is TRBJ2-5, with D tentatively TRBD1 (6 bases). Looked up from germline, CDR1 is SNHLY and CDR2 is FYNNEI. Trimming removed 1 base at V and 9 bases at J, with 12 bases between. This CDR3 has 13 residues. CDR3: CASSEGQDMAQYF. The CDR3 DNA is TGTGCCAGCAGTGAAGGACAGGACATGGCCCAGTACTTC. Using reference TRBV2 and TRBJ2-5 for the parts outside the CDR3, the full variable domain is EPEVTQTPSHQVTQMGQEVILRCVPISNHLYFYWYRQILGQKVEFLVSFYNNEISEKSEIFDDQFSVERPDGSNFTLKIRSTKLEDSAMYFCASSEGQDMAQYFGPGTRLLVL.

The chain is built from TRBV11-2 and TRBJ2-1, with no clear D. The CDR3 is made up of 16 amino acids. CDR1 is SGHAT and CDR2 is FQNNGV in the germline V gene. The V end lost 4 bases, the J end lost 6 bases, and 19 bases lay between the germline ends. The CDR3 here is CASSSLRGRLSNEQFF. The CDR3 DNA is TGTGCCAGCAGCTCCTTAAGAGGACGCCTGAGCAATGAGCAGTTCTTC.

The chain links TRBV12-5 to TRBJ2-3, with D unclear. The CDR3 runs to 15 residues. Germline V gene data show CDR1 as LGHNT and CDR2 as FRNRAP. The V and J ends lost 6 bases and 2 bases respectively, with 15 bases between them. CDR3 protein: CASGAQETNTDTQYF. The CDR3 DNA follows: TGTGCTAGTGGCGCCCAGGAGACGAACACAGATACGCAGTATTTT. The variable domain in full, with the rest retrieved from reference TRBV12-5 and TRBJ2-3, is DARVTQTPRHKVTEMGQEVTMRCQPILGHNTVFWYRQTMMQGLELLAYFRNRAPLDDSGMPKDRFSAEMPDATLATLKIQPSEPRDSAVYFCASGAQETNTDTQYFGPGTRLTVL.

This clone has only a few counts. The chain has TRBV12-5 and TRBJ1-2; D call uncertain. The CDR3 length is 13 residues. Trimming shortened V by 4 bases and J by 8 bases, and 14 bases separated the two germline ends. Germline assignment: CDR1 LGHNT and CDR2 FRNRAP. The CDR3 spells CASGSLYIDGYTF. CDR3 DNA: TGTGCTAGTGGTTCCCTCTACATTGACGGCTACACCTTC.

V is TRBV30 and J is TRBJ1-2, with 10 bases fitting TRBD1. V lost 4 bases, J lost 7 bases, and 9 bases stayed unmatched. Per germline, CDR1 GTSNPN and CDR2 SVGIG (reference sequence). CDR3 length: 14 residues. CDR3: CAWTLTGGLGGYTF. The CDR3 bases are TGTGCCTGGACCCTGACAGGGGGCTTGGGTGGCTACACCTTC.

This chain uses TRBV19 with TRBJ2-2, with a possible D match to TRBD2 (5 bases). The CDR3 is made up of 14 amino acids. Trimming cost V 10 bases and J 0 bases, with 12 bases left between them. Per the germline V gene, CDR1 is LNHDA and CDR2 is SQIVND (reference sequence). The CDR3 region is CAIERSANTGELFF. The CDR3 nucleotides read TGTGCCATCGAACGTAGCGCGAACACCGGGGAGCTGTTTTTT.